One and the same sample provided the 15 T cell receptor beta chains below, sequenced in a study of blood T cell repertoires in COVID-19. Measured with immunoSEQ multiplex PCR; TCRdb has only the in-frame clones, and not every one. The sample has 300,000 to 400,000 clones, 80% to 90% seen once. The sequencing sample was made of PBMCs or T cells enriched from blood (not recorded which). The receptors come from a woman aged 40 to 55 with acute COVID-19.

The chain recombines TRBV4-3 with TRBJ1-2; D gene ambiguous. In germline, CDR1 is LGHNA, CDR2 YSLEER. CDR3 length: 15 amino acids. V shed 7 bases and J shed 5 bases, with 20 bases lying between them. The CDR3 bases are TGCGCCAGCAAAACCGACTCTGGTCCCGGGTATGGCTACACCTTC. This codes for CASKTDSGPGYGYTF.

CDR3 sequence: CASTGGEPLSSYNEQFF. CDR3 sequence (DNA): TGTGCCAGCACCGGGGGGGAACCCTTAAGCTCCTACAATGAGCAGTTCTTC. This chain links TRBV3-1 (or the pseudogene TRBV3-2) with TRBJ2-1; TRBD2 aligns across 8 bases. From germline, CDR1 is LGHDT and CDR2 YNNKEL (reference sequence). J gave up 0 bases and V 7 bases, and 11 bases lay outside the gene matches. CDR3 length: 17 amino acids.

V and J are TRBV11-2 and TRBJ2-7, with 11 bases matching TRBD2. J lost 2 bases, V lost 0 bases, and 0 bases had no gene match. Germline CDR1 is SGHAT and CDR2 is FQNNGV. CDR3 size: 15 residues. CDR3 sequence (DNA): TGTGCCAGCAGCTTAGATAGCGGGAGGGCCTACGAGCAGTACTTC. Translating it yields CASSLDSGRAYEQYF.

The chain uses TRBV5-1 and TRBJ1-4; 10 bases are a match to TRBD1. Trimming at V came to 3 bases and at J to 8 bases, leaving 10 bases not matched to a gene. The CDR3 loop spans 16 amino acids. Looked up from germline, CDR1 is SGHRS and CDR2 is YFSETQ. The CDR3 region has the DNA TGCGCCAGCAGCTGGGCAACCGGGACAGGGGTAGAAAAACTGTTTTTT. Residues: CASSWATGTGVEKLFF.

V is TRBV19 and J is TRBJ1-2, with D maybe TRBD1 (5 bases). The CDR3 totals 12 residues. The germline V and J ends were trimmed by 5 bases and 7 bases, with 11 bases remaining between them. Germline values: CDR1 LNHDA, CDR2 SQIVND (reference sequence). The CDR3 reads CASSPSRVGYTF. CDR3 DNA: TGTGCCAGTAGTCCCTCCAGGGTTGGCTACACCTTC.

This rearrangement joins TRBV27 to TRBJ1-1, with D uncertain. This CDR3 is 13 amino acids long. Germline CDR1 reads MNHEY; CDR2 reads SMNVEV (reference sequence). V was trimmed by 6 bases and J by 4 bases, leaving 12 bases between them. CDR3 bases: TGTGCCAGCAGACAGCTCATATCCACTGAAGCTTTCTTT. Translation gives CASRQLISTEAFF.

V and J are TRBV4-3 and TRBJ2-7, with D uncertain. Germline lookup yields CDR1 LGHNA and CDR2 YSLEER. This CDR3 is 12 amino acids long. V shed 4 bases and J shed 5 bases, with 9 bases lying between them. CDR3 sequence reads: CASSRVLHEQYF. CDR3 sequence (DNA): TGCGCCAGCAGCCGTGTCCTCCACGAGCAGTACTTC.

The chain joins TRBV3-1 (or the pseudogene TRBV3-2) to TRBJ2-5; 8 bases are a match to TRBD1. V dropped 2 bases and J dropped 4; count of bases not matched to a gene: 9. This CDR3 spans 16 amino acids. Germline lookup yields CDR1 LGHDT and CDR2 YNNKEL (reference sequence). Here the CDR3 reads CASSQYLWTGRETQYF. CDR3 nucleotide sequence: TGTGCCAGCAGCCAATACCTCTGGACAGGGAGAGAGACCCAGTACTTC.

The chain is built from TRBV10-3 and TRBJ1-2; D gene uncertain. This CDR3 comprises 16 residues. V lost 0 bases to trimming and J lost 4 bases, with 15 bases between them. From germline, CDR1 is ENHRY and CDR2 SYGVKD. CDR3 nucleotide sequence: TGTGCCATCAGTGAGTCGCGGCCAAAAGATGGCTATGGCTACACCTTC. Translated: CAISESRPKDGYGYTF.

V usage is TRBV27 and J usage is TRBJ1-5; D gene unclear. V gave up 1 base and J gave up 0 bases, with 4 bases separating them. CDR3 length: 14 amino acids. The germline V gene encodes CDR1 MNHEY and CDR2 SMNVEV (reference sequence). The CDR3 region is CASSLYYSNQPQHF. CDR3 bases: TGTGCCAGCAGTTTATATTATAGCAATCAGCCCCAGCATTTT.

DNA for the CDR3: TGTGCCAGCAGTCTAGCACAAGAGACCCAGTACTTC. It codes for CASSLAQETQYF. The genes are TRBV6-6 and TRBJ2-5; tentatively, D is TRBD2 (5 bases). The length of the CDR3 is 12 residues. CDR1 MNHNY and CDR2 SVGAGI come from the germline V gene (reference sequence). The V end lost 5 bases, the J end lost 2 bases, and 6 bases lay between the germline ends.

The chain carries TRBV19 and TRBJ2-1; maybe TRBD1 (5 bases). Trimming stripped 4 bases from V and 6 bases from J, with 10 bases between. The germline gives CDR1 LNHDA, CDR2 SQIVND (reference sequence). This CDR3 has 13 residues. This chain's CDR3 is CASSRTQGNEQFF. CDR3 nucleotides: TGTGCCAGTAGTAGGACCCAGGGCAATGAGCAGTTCTTC.

This chain uses TRBV7-2 with TRBJ2-1; TRBD2 matches at 14 bases. V dropped 5 bases and J dropped 7; count of bases not matched to a gene: 10. The germline V gene encodes CDR1 SGHTA and CDR2 FQGNSA. The CDR3 length is 17 residues. As DNA, the CDR3 is TGTGCCAGCAGCCCGGGGACTAGCGGGAGAAGTTTGAATGAGCAGTTCTTC. Protein: CASSPGTSGRSLNEQFF.

The chain employs TRBV5-6 and TRBJ1-2, with TRBD1 matching 7 bases. This CDR3 contains 14 residues. Trimming cost V 4 bases and J 3 bases; bases outside gene matches: 6. Germline CDR1 reads SGHDT; CDR2 reads YYEEEE. The DNA of the CDR3 is TGTGCCAGCAGCCCACCAGGGGGGCACTATGGCTACACCTTC. Translated: CASSPPGGHYGYTF.

This chain uses TRBV5-1 with TRBJ1-2; 12 bases are a match to TRBD1. Per germline, CDR1 SGHRS and CDR2 YFSETQ. CDR3 size: 15 residues. J lost 6 bases, V lost 2 bases, and 5 bases had no gene match. The CDR3: CASSLGDRGLDGYTF. CDR3 DNA sequence: TGCGCCAGCAGCTTAGGGGACAGGGGGCTCGATGGCTACACCTTC.